This T cell receptor (beta chain) was documented in a study of blood T cell repertoires in COVID-19. In the original analysis: Reference gene primer amplification gave nucleated cell count estimates. Clones were read by immunoSEQ multiplex PCR, and TCRdb kept only the in-frame ones, dropping some. The V and J calls and clone size come from that table; D and trimming were worked out from the DNA. Here the sample spans 150,000 to 200,000 clones, approximately 75% being singletons. The CDR3 is 14 residues long. Looked up from germline, CDR1 is SGHDN and CDR2 is FVKESK. V was trimmed by 4 bases and J by 7 bases, leaving 17 bases between them.

The receptor was isolated from a human donor in a cohort sampled during active COVID-19. The sequenced material came from peripheral blood. The rearrangement uses TRBV14 and TRBJ2-7, with D possibly TRBD2 on 5 matching bases. CDR3 sequence reads: CASSLGLGQREQYF. In nucleotides, the CDR3 is TGTGCCAGCAGCCTCGGACTGGGCCAGCGGGAGCAGTACTTC.